The sequence of this T cell receptor (beta chain) was determined in a study of cytomegalovirus exposure and HLA in healthy donors. As for the study in general: Roughly 180 million T cells yielded 120 million or so unique TCR beta sequences, as an earlier analysis found. Drawn from HLA-typed donors, tens of millions of unique TCRs were held in an early data release.

This CDR3 contains 14 residues. With 1 base removed from V and 5 bases from J, the gap between germline ends came to 12 bases. CDR1 KGHSH and CDR2 LQKENI come from the germline V gene. PCR used 60 Vbeta primers and 13 Jbeta primers. TCRdb keeps only in-frame clones here, not all; method: immunoSEQ multiplex PCR. The sample includes about 89,000 clones, about 89% of them seen just once. It was healthy bone marrow donors who served as donors. The sample comprised PBMCs. This rearrangement joins TRBV18 to TRBJ2-7, with a weak D call TRBD1 (6 bases). The TCR was taken from a man aged 25-40 years in good health and CMV-seropositive. The chain's CDR3 is CASSPHQGRDEQYF. The CDR3 DNA reads as TGTGCCAGCTCACCACATCAGGGGCGGGACGAGCAGTACTTC.